This T cell receptor (beta chain) was profiled in a study of OX40 agonist ivuxolimab in advanced cancers. Turning to the study itself: Dose-escalation patients' cancers were hepatocellular carcinoma, melanoma, renal cell or head and neck cancer.

Systemic immunosuppression or autoimmune disease history was grounds to exclude patients. The length of the CDR3 is 14 residues. V was cut by 4 bases and J by 4 bases, with 11 bases left in between. Germline V CDR1 and CDR2: LNHNV, YYDKDF (reference sequence). Only in-frame clones appear in the TCRdb table, and some are missing; sequencing was by immunoSEQ multiplex PCR. Here the sample spans roughly 48,000 clones, approximately 83% being singletons. General study results and limits: Low normalized T-cell clonal expansion also characterized some of the nonresponders. Clonal expansion was seen in CD4+ and CD8+ blood T cells by week 6 at 0.1 to 3.0 mg/kg.

For this clone: Its cognate antigen is unknown.

The sample here was CD4+ or CD8+ T cells sorted from blood, taken in a trial of the OX40 agonist ivuxolimab. The V and J genes are TRBV15 and TRBJ2-1; tentatively, D is TRBD1 (6 bases). This TCR was recovered from an adult with an advanced solid tumor such as melanoma, head and neck, liver or kidney cancer. The CDR3 sequence: CATSIRDKYNEQFF. For the CDR3, the DNA is TGTGCCACCAGCATACGGGACAAGTACAATGAGCAGTTCTTC.